These 30 T cell receptor beta chains were sequenced from one sample in a study of cytomegalovirus exposure and HLA in healthy donors. The PCR was carried out with 60 Vbeta primers and 13 Jbeta primers. Here immunoSEQ multiplex PCR was the method, and the copy in TCRdb shows in-frame clones only, minus some. The sample has 90,000 to 130,000 clones; about 80% are singletons. The material sequenced was PBMCs. The receptors were sampled from a woman aged 55-70 years in good health and CMV-seropositive.

This clone was observed a few times. The chain is built from TRBV6-5 and TRBJ2-5; 11 bases agree with TRBD2. The CDR3 sequence is 15 residues long. J lost 2 bases, V lost 7 bases, and 6 bases had no gene match. The germline V gene encodes CDR1 MNHEY and CDR2 SVGAGI. CDR3 coding DNA: TGTGCCAGCATCTCGGGGACTAGCGGTCAAGAGACCCAGTACTTC. Translating it yields CASISGTSGQETQYF.

The V and J genes are TRBV5-1 and TRBJ1-1; D is perhaps TRBD1 (5 bases). Looked up from germline, CDR1 is SGHRS and CDR2 is YFSETQ. V was cut by 2 bases and J by 4 bases, with 18 bases left in between. This CDR3 has 16 amino acids. This chain's CDR3 is CASSLMGGVVVTEAFF. The CDR3 region has the DNA TGCGCCAGCAGCTTAATGGGGGGGGTTGTGGTCACTGAAGCTTTCTTT.

The chain uses TRBV20-1 and TRBJ2-5; 8 bases are shared with TRBD1. The CDR3 is 11 amino acids. Germline lookup yields CDR1 DFQATT and CDR2 SNEGSKA (reference sequence). The J segment lost 3 bases and the V segment lost 6 bases, leaving 0 bases of the junction unmatched. The CDR3, as DNA: TGCAGTGCGACAGGGGAAGAGACCCAGTACTTC. Amino acid sequence: CSATGEETQYF.

V and J are TRBV18 and TRBJ2-7; TRBD1 is a possible D gene (5 bases). Germline V lookup: CDR1 KGHSH, CDR2 LQKENI. Trimming pared 2 bases from V and 6 bases from J, leaving 14 bases between. The CDR3 has 14 residues. The CDR3: CASSPTGPFGEQYF. The CDR3 nucleotides read TGTGCCAGCTCACCAACAGGACCTTTCGGCGAGCAGTACTTC. Complete variable domain (other parts from reference TRBV18 and TRBJ2-7): NAGVMQNPRHLVRRRGQEARLRCSPMKGHSHVYWYRQLPEEGLKFMVYLQKENIIDESGMPKERFSAEFPKEGPSILRIQQVVRGDSAAYFCASSPTGPFGEQYFGPGTRLTVT.

The chain carries TRBV5-1 and TRBJ2-5; 8 bases align to TRBD2. After removal of 4 bases from V and 5 bases from J, the junction contained 13 bases not matched to a gene. CDR3 length equals 16 residues. Per germline, CDR1 SGHRS and CDR2 YFSETQ. The CDR3 reads CASSLLLAGGWETQYF. CDR3 sequence (DNA): TGCGCCAGCAGCCTCCTACTGGCGGGAGGATGGGAGACCCAGTACTTC.

CDR3 sequence reads: CASSNRGQETQYF. Here the CDR3 DNA reads TGTGCCAGCAGTAACCGGGGACAAGAGACCCAGTACTTC. J is TRBJ2-5 and V is TRBV6-1, with D possibly being TRBD2 (5 bases). The CDR3 has 13 residues. Germline lookup yields CDR1 MNHNS and CDR2 SASEGT. Trimming shortened V by 5 bases and J by 2 bases, and 9 bases separated the two germline ends.

This clone has more than one count but fewer than ten. In nucleotides, the CDR3 is TGTGCCACCGCTCGGACTAGCGGATCCTACAATGAGCAGTTCTTC. Translation: CATARTSGSYNEQFF. The rearrangement uses TRBV19 and TRBJ2-1, with TRBD2 matching 10 bases. The V and J ends lost 10 bases and 1 base, in that order; junction bases with no gene match: 7. This CDR3 is 15 amino acids long. The V gene's germline CDR1 is LNHDA and CDR2 SQIVND (reference sequence).

J is TRBJ1-1 and V is TRBV27; TRBD1 might be the D (6 bases). Trimming cost V 2 bases and J 3 bases, with 10 bases left between them. The CDR3 loop spans 14 amino acids. Germline CDR1 is MNHEY and CDR2 is SMNVEV (reference sequence). CDR3 bases: TGTGCCAGCAGTTTACTCGGGGGGCACACTGAAGCTTTCTTT. As protein: CASSLLGGHTEAFF.

The rearrangement links TRBV6-5 to TRBJ2-7; no clear D. CDR1 and CDR2 (germline): MNHEY, SVGAGI. The CDR3 has 14 amino acids. V shed 2 bases and J shed 4 bases, with 12 bases lying between them. The CDR3 loop reads CASSYGPGPYEQYF. CDR3 DNA sequence: TGTGCCAGCAGTTACGGGCCAGGTCCGTACGAGCAGTACTTC.

The chain carries TRBV20-1 and TRBJ2-5, with unresolved D. The J call may be in error: the DNA end matches TRBJ2-7 better. CDR3 length: 11 amino acids. The germline CDR1 and CDR2 sequences are DFQATT and SNEGSKA (reference sequence). For the CDR3, the DNA is TGCAGTGCTAGCGTGATGGGCGAGCAGTACTTC. Translating gives CSASVMGEQYF.

The chain has TRBV6-5 and TRBJ1-1, with 7 positions matching TRBD1. The V gene end was trimmed by 8 bases and the J gene end by 5 bases; junction bases not matched to a gene: 11. This CDR3 is built from 14 residues. Looked up from germline, CDR1 is MNHEY and CDR2 is SVGAGI. This CDR3 reads CASYKQGLGTEAFF. The DNA of the CDR3 is TGTGCCAGCTACAAACAGGGGTTGGGAACTGAAGCTTTCTTT.

The chain carries TRBV5-1 and TRBJ2-3; TRBD2 matches 8 bases. The V and J ends lost 1 base and 2 bases, in that order; junction bases with no gene match: 9. The CDR3 length is 17 residues. Germline V gene data show CDR1 as SGHRS and CDR2 as YFSETQ. Here the CDR3 reads CASSLFKRAGDTDTQYF. DNA for the CDR3: TGCGCCAGCAGCTTGTTTAAACGAGCGGGAGACACAGATACGCAGTATTTT.

The gene calls are TRBV27 and TRBJ2-7; D is unclear. V dropped 8 bases and J dropped 7 bases, with 15 bases sitting between them. CDR3 size: 12 residues. Germline assignment: CDR1 MNHEY and CDR2 SMNVEV (reference sequence). CDR3 nucleotides: TGTGCCAGCTCCCCAAGCCCTCGGGAGCAGTACTTC. Translated, it gives CASSPSPREQYF.

V and J are TRBV28 and TRBJ2-5; 10 nucleotides match TRBD1. CDR1 is MDHEN, CDR2 SYDVKM, per germline. The CDR3 extends over 16 amino acids. V lost 5 bases and J lost 2; bases outside the gene matches: 8. This chain's CDR3 is CASSTRQGAYQETQYF. CDR3 nucleotides: TGTGCCAGCAGTACCCGACAGGGGGCGTATCAAGAGACCCAGTACTTC.

The chain employs TRBV5-1 and TRBJ2-3; D possibly corresponds to TRBD1 (5 bases). The CDR3 sequence is 16 residues long. V gave up 0 bases and J gave up 5 bases, with 16 bases separating them. CDR1 and CDR2 from the germline V gene are SGHRS and YFSETQ. The CDR3 region is CASSLAGAQGGDTQYF. CDR3 DNA: TGCGCCAGCAGCTTGGCTGGCGCCCAGGGCGGAGATACGCAGTATTTT.

V usage is TRBV21-1 and J usage is TRBJ1-5; the table's D gene call, TRBD1, was not cross checked with the DNA. TRBV21-1 constitutes a pseudogene. The CDR3 consists of 14 residues. CDR3 nucleotide sequence: TGTGCCAGCAGCAAAGCGGCTGTGAATCGGCCCCAGCATTTT. It codes for CASSKAAVNRPQHF.

The chain uses TRBV5-5 and TRBJ2-7; maybe TRBD1 (6 bases). The V gene lost 4 bases and the J gene lost 3 bases, with 8 bases spanning the gap. Per the germline V gene, CDR1 is SGHKS and CDR2 is YYEKEE (reference sequence). This CDR3 has 12 residues. CDR3 sequence: CASSVDSYEQYF. The DNA for the CDR3 is TGTGCCAGCAGCGTGGACAGCTACGAGCAGTACTTC.

This chain uses TRBV7-2 with TRBJ2-1; 9 bases fit TRBD1. The CDR3 has 13 amino acids. V lost 5 bases and J lost 5; bases outside the gene matches: 1. Germline V gene sequence: CDR1 SGHTA, CDR2 FQGNSA. The CDR3 DNA follows: TGTGCCAGCAGCAGGACAGGGGACAATGAGCAGTTCTTC. Its protein product is CASSRTGDNEQFF.

The chain uses TRBV28 and TRBJ1-1; 9 positions agree with TRBD1. Germline assignment: CDR1 MDHEN and CDR2 SYDVKM. V lost 5 bases and J lost 7; bases outside the gene matches: 8. The CDR3 covers 14 residues. The CDR3 spells CASSRRTGDDEAFF. Here the CDR3 DNA reads TGTGCCAGCAGTAGACGGACAGGGGACGATGAAGCTTTCTTT.

The genes are TRBV10-3 and TRBJ1-3; 7 bases align to TRBD1. V gave up 9 bases and J gave up 0 bases; unmatched junction bases: 5. The CDR3 length is 14 residues. Germline V gene sequence: CDR1 ENHRY, CDR2 SYGVKD. In nucleotides, the CDR3 is TGTGCCATGAGCCGGGACAGCTCTGGAAACACCATATATTTT. It codes for CAMSRDSSGNTIYF.

The genes are TRBV10-1 and TRBJ1-1; D is unclear. V shed 7 bases and J shed 0 bases, with 9 bases lying between them. There are 13 residues in the CDR3. CDR1 and CDR2 from the germline V gene are WNHNN and SYGVQD (reference sequence). The CDR3 nucleotides read TGCGCCAGCAAGTGGCAGTTGAACACTGAAGCTTTCTTT. Protein: CASKWQLNTEAFF.

This clone has a handful of counts. The CDR3 spells CATSWTGYEVQETQYF. The CDR3 region has the DNA TGTGCCACCAGCTGGACAGGGTACGAGGTCCAAGAGACCCAGTACTTC. The gene calls are TRBV15 and TRBJ2-5; TRBD1 agrees at 8 bases. The CDR3 sequence is 16 residues long. V shed 5 bases and J 1 base; nucleotides not matched to a gene: 9. Germline V gives CDR1 LNHNV, CDR2 YYDKDF (reference sequence).

CDR3 bases: TGTGCCAGCTCACCACCGAGGGAGGATTACGAGCAGTACTTC. Translation: CASSPPREDYEQYF. The chain is built from TRBV18 and TRBJ2-7, with a weak D call TRBD2 (6 bases). V lost 0 bases to trimming and J lost 4 bases, with 10 bases between them. CDR1 and CDR2 (germline): KGHSH, LQKENI. The CDR3 is made up of 14 amino acids.

This chain joins TRBV9 and TRBJ2-2; a possible D gene is TRBD2 (6 bases). V dropped 0 bases and J dropped 1 base, with 10 bases sitting between them. The CDR3 length is 16 residues. Looked up from germline, CDR1 is SGDLS and CDR2 is YYNGEE. The CDR3 coding sequence is TGTGCCAGCAGCGTAGGCCCGCGGGAGAACACCGGGGAGCTGTTTTTT. It translates to CASSVGPRENTGELFF.

Comments on this clone: One junction end disagrees with the germline gene, perhaps due to a read error. Other DNA variants within this sample encode the same CDR3. This chain uses TRBV7-2 with TRBJ2-7; 9 nucleotides line up with TRBD1. The germline V gene has CDR1 SGHTA and CDR2 FQGNSA. The CDR3 is 13 amino acids. The CDR3 is CASRRDRVSEQYF. The CDR3 coding sequence is TGCGCCAGCCGCCGGGACAGGGTATCCGAGCAGTACTTC.

In this sample, this clone turned up once. The CDR3 protein is CASSKRGTASEQFF. The CDR3 nucleotides read TGTGCCAGCAGTAAAAGGGGTACGGCGTCTGAGCAGTTCTTC. This chain uses TRBV6-5 with TRBJ2-1; D is possibly TRBD1 (5 bases). The germline CDR1 and CDR2 sequences are MNHEY and SVGAGI. V was cut by 5 bases and J by 9 bases, with 17 bases left in between. This CDR3 spans 14 amino acids.

The chain uses TRBV10-3 and TRBJ1-1, with 7 bases identical to TRBD1. Losses at the gene ends were 6 bases for V and 1 base for J; bases not matched to a gene: 5. The germline V gene has CDR1 ENHRY and CDR2 SYGVKD. The CDR3 has 14 residues. DNA of the CDR3: TGTGCCATCAGGATACAGGGGTCGAACACTGAAGCTTTCTTT. As protein: CAIRIQGSNTEAFF.

The chain uses TRBV18 and TRBJ1-2, with 7 nucleotides matching TRBD1. The V gene end was trimmed by 4 bases and the J gene end by 4 bases; junction bases not matched to a gene: 6. This CDR3 is 14 amino acids long. Germline CDR1 KGHSH, CDR2 LQKENI. For the CDR3, the DNA is TGTGCCAGCTCACAAGGGACAGCGTCCTATGGCTACACCTTC. It yields the protein CASSQGTASYGYTF.

The chain has TRBV5-4 and TRBJ2-1; tentative D call: TRBD1 (6 bases). From germline, CDR1 is SGHNT and CDR2 YYREEE (reference sequence). The CDR3 consists of 12 residues. The ends were cut back, 4 bases at V and 10 bases at J, with 12 bases in the middle. CDR3 sequence (DNA): TGTGCCAGCAGCCCGACGGGACAAGAGCAGTTCTTC. This gives the protein CASSPTGQEQFF.

V gene TRBV2 combines with J gene TRBJ2-5, with D perhaps TRBD1 (6 bases). The CDR3 consists of 16 residues. From germline, CDR1 is SNHLY and CDR2 FYNNEI. V was trimmed by 11 bases and J by 4 bases, leaving 26 bases between them. This CDR3 reads CAGAGTTGSGGETQYF. CDR3 in DNA: TGTGCCGGAGCCGGAACAACAGGGTCCGGAGGAGAGACCCAGTACTTC.